These 10 T cell receptor beta chains were all obtained from the same sample, sequenced in a study of cytomegalovirus exposure and HLA in healthy donors. The PCR had 60 Vbeta and 13 Jbeta primers. Profiling relied on immunoSEQ multiplex PCR, and the TCRdb table lists in-frame clones only, not all of them. In total, the table holds about 150,000 clones. The specimen was PBMCs. The receptors derive from a woman between 50 and 59 years old in good health and CMV-seronegative.

The CDR3 protein is CASSPGDGNQPQHF. For the CDR3, the DNA is TGCGCCAGCAGCCCAGGGGACGGCAATCAGCCCCAGCATTTT. The chain joins TRBV5-1 to TRBJ1-5; D possibly corresponds to TRBD1 (6 bases). CDR1 and CDR2 from the germline V gene are SGHRS and YFSETQ. V was pared by 4 bases and J by 2 bases, with 10 bases between. This CDR3 has 14 amino acids. Combining the CDR3 with reference TRBV5-1 and TRBJ1-5 gives the whole variable domain KAGVTQTPRYLIKTRGQQVTLSCSPISGHRSVSWYQQTPGQGLQFLFEYFSETQRNKGNFPGRFSGRQFSNSRSEMNVSTLELGDSALYLCASSPGDGNQPQHFGDGTRLSIL.

The chain is built from TRBV27 and TRBJ1-6; 7 positions match TRBD1. The CDR3 runs to 17 residues. CDR1 is MNHEY and CDR2 is SMNVEV in the germline V gene (reference sequence). V lost 5 bases to trimming and J lost 11 bases; unmatched junction nucleotides: 18. The CDR3 spells CASSPQVTGWRIPPLHF. The CDR3 DNA sequence: TGTGCCAGCAGTCCACAGGTGACAGGGTGGAGGATCCCACCCCTCCACTTT.

The chain has TRBV5-4 and TRBJ2-7; TRBD1 agrees at 8 bases. Trimming cost V 1 base and J 5 bases; bases outside gene matches: 5. Germline lookup yields CDR1 SGHNT and CDR2 YYREEE (reference sequence). This CDR3 contains 14 residues. The CDR3 is CASSLFQGAHEQYF. Written as DNA, the CDR3 is TGTGCCAGCAGCTTGTTCCAGGGGGCCCACGAGCAGTACTTC.

The chain couples TRBV18 to TRBJ1-2; TRBD1 might be the D (5 bases). The CDR3 runs 14 residues. V dropped 2 bases and J dropped 8 bases, with 15 bases sitting between them. Germline assignment: CDR1 KGHSH and CDR2 LQKENI. The DNA for the CDR3 is TGTGCCAGCTCACCATCAGGGAGGAAAATCGGCTACACCTTC. Its protein product is CASSPSGRKIGYTF.

With regard to this clone: The sample carries other DNA sequences with the same CDR3. The V and J genes are TRBV6-1 and TRBJ2-7; D is undetermined. Germline values: CDR1 MNHNS, CDR2 SASEGT. The germline V and J ends were trimmed by 7 bases and 3 bases, with 10 bases remaining between them. This CDR3 contains 12 residues. DNA of the CDR3: TGTGCCAGCACAGACACCCGCTACGAGCAGTACTTC. Translation gives CASTDTRYEQYF.

This chain connects TRBV19 to TRBJ1-4; 11 nucleotides align to TRBD1. The germline V gene has CDR1 LNHDA and CDR2 SQIVND (reference sequence). V lost 8 bases to trimming and J lost 5 bases; unmatched junction nucleotides: 4. The CDR3 runs to 14 residues. CDR3 DNA sequence: TGTGCCAGTCACCGGGACAGGGGGAATGAAAAACTGTTTTTT. It translates to CASHRDRGNEKLFF.

V gene TRBV9 combines with J gene TRBJ1-2, with D hard to call. The germline V gene has CDR1 SGDLS and CDR2 YYNGEE. The V and J ends lost 4 bases and 1 base respectively, with 23 bases between them. This CDR3 comprises 18 residues. CDR3 in amino acids: CASSPRGTESFYNYGYTF. CDR3 sequence (DNA): TGTGCCAGCAGCCCCCGGGGAACAGAGTCCTTTTATAACTATGGCTACACCTTC.

This rearrangement joins TRBV28 to TRBJ2-1, with D possibly matching TRBD2 (5 bases). Trimming stripped 6 bases from V and 4 bases from J, with 13 bases between. Germline lookup yields CDR1 MDHEN and CDR2 SYDVKM. The CDR3 is 14 residues long. The CDR3 region has the DNA TGTGCCAGCAGCTCTCCCGGGATGTACAATGAGCAGTTCTTC. Amino acids: CASSSPGMYNEQFF.

This sequence joins TRBV29-1 and TRBJ2-2; 10 bases map to TRBD1. The CDR3 covers 14 residues. J gave up 6 bases and V 7 bases, and 8 bases lay outside the gene matches. Germline CDR1 and CDR2: SQVTM and ANQGSEA. The CDR3 is CSGRDRGPSGELFF. CDR3 bases: TGCAGCGGCCGGGACAGGGGCCCCTCCGGGGAGCTGTTTTTT.

The rearrangement joins TRBV9 to TRBJ1-2; 7 bases are shared with TRBD1. The CDR3 loop spans 14 amino acids. The trim removed 3 bases at V and 5 bases at J, leaving 7 bases unmatched. In germline, CDR1 is SGDLS, CDR2 YYNGEE. CDR3 region: CASSGQGTLYGYTF. The DNA of the CDR3 is TGTGCCAGCAGCGGACAGGGAACCCTTTATGGCTACACCTTC.